The 17 T cell receptor beta chains presented below share a single source sample, sequenced in a study of cytomegalovirus exposure and HLA in healthy donors. PCR employed 60 Vbeta and 13 Jbeta primers. Produced via immunoSEQ multiplex PCR; TCRdb's table is partial and in-frame only. The data contain 150,000 to 200,000 clones, roughly two thirds of them singletons. What was sequenced was PBMCs. These receptors came from a woman younger than 45 in good health and CMV-seronegative.

The CDR3 reads CATRLDRFNQPQHF. For the CDR3, the DNA is TGTGCCACCAGACTGGACAGGTTCAATCAGCCCCAGCATTTT. The V and J genes are TRBV15 and TRBJ1-5; 7 bases match TRBD1. The CDR3 is made up of 14 amino acids. Germline assignment: CDR1 LNHNV and CDR2 YYDKDF (reference sequence). V lost 6 bases and J lost 3; bases outside the gene matches: 5.

The chain links TRBV29-1 to TRBJ2-1; perhaps TRBD2 as D (5 bases). CDR1 SQVTM and CDR2 ANQGSEA come from the germline V gene. Trimming stripped 0 bases from V and 13 bases from J, with 7 bases between. CDR3 length: 10 residues. Written as DNA, the CDR3 is TGCAGCGTTGAAGAGAGGACTCAGTTCTTC. Translated: CSVEERTQFF.

The rearrangement joins TRBV15 to TRBJ1-5; 9 bases fit TRBD1. This CDR3 is 19 amino acids long. Germline V gene sequence: CDR1 LNHNV, CDR2 YYDKDF (reference sequence). V lost 3 bases to trimming and J lost 5 bases; unmatched junction nucleotides: 17. The CDR3 DNA is TGTGCCACCAGCAGCATGCACTCCGGGACAGGGTTTGAGGATCAGCCCCAGCATTTT. This codes for CATSSMHSGTGFEDQPQHF. The full variable domain, its missing parts supplied by reference TRBV15 and TRBJ1-5, is DAMVIQNPRYQVTQFGKPVTLSCSQTLNHNVMYWYQQKSSQAPKLLFHYYDKDFNNEADTPDNFQSRRPNTSFCFLDIRSPGLGDTAMYLCATSSMHSGTGFEDQPQHFGDGTRLSIL.

This sequence joins TRBV5-6 and TRBJ1-5, with D possibly being TRBD1 (5 bases). Trimming pared 3 bases from V and 2 bases from J, leaving 24 bases between. This CDR3 has 19 residues. Germline V CDR1 and CDR2: SGHDT, YYEEEE. CDR3 loop: CASSSSRGYLIDRNQPQHF. The CDR3 DNA reads TGTGCCAGCAGCTCATCCCGGGGGTACCTAATAGATCGCAATCAGCCCCAGCATTTT.

This chain joins TRBV5-1 and TRBJ2-7; 11 positions match TRBD2. The CDR3 length is 16 residues. With 4 bases clipped from V and 0 bases from J, the junction kept 6 bases outside the gene matches. The germline CDR1 and CDR2 sequences are SGHRS and YFSETQ. CDR3 amino acids: CASSLGTSGFSYEQYF. The CDR3 DNA reads as TGCGCCAGCAGCCTAGGGACTAGCGGATTCTCCTACGAGCAGTACTTC.

This chain joins TRBV6-6 and TRBJ1-3; D gene unclear. Between the trimmed V and J ends, which lost 4 bases and 3 bases, there was a span of 10 bases. The germline CDR1 and CDR2 sequences are MNHNY and SVGAGI (reference sequence). The CDR3 is 14 residues long. CDR3 sequence reads: CASSWTGNGNTIYF. Written as DNA, the CDR3 is TGTGCCAGCAGTTGGACCGGGAATGGAAACACCATATATTTT.

V is TRBV5-1 and J is TRBJ2-5; the match to TRBD2 covers 13 bases. This CDR3 region has 14 residues. The germline V gene has CDR1 SGHRS and CDR2 YFSETQ. Trimming cost V 5 bases and J 5 bases; bases outside gene matches: 3. CDR3 coding DNA: TGCGCCAGCAGACTAGCGGGGGGGTTTGAGACCCAGTACTTC. Protein sequence: CASRLAGGFETQYF.

V gene TRBV2 combines with J gene TRBJ2-2; 10 positions match TRBD1. The CDR3 consists of 14 residues. Germline V gene data show CDR1 as SNHLY and CDR2 as FYNNEI. V shed 7 bases and J 5 bases; nucleotides not matched to a gene: 4. CDR3 bases: TGTGCCAGCATGGGGACAGGGGAAACCGGGGAGCTGTTTTTT. Translating gives CASMGTGETGELFF.

V and J are TRBV5-4 and TRBJ2-7; D may be TRBD1 (5 bases). The CDR3 has 13 amino acids. V gave up 2 bases and J gave up 6 bases, with 12 bases separating them. Per the germline V gene, CDR1 is SGHNT and CDR2 is YYREEE (reference sequence). CDR3 in amino acids: CASSLPQGFEQYF. Here the CDR3 DNA reads TGTGCCAGCAGCTTACCCCAGGGATTCGAGCAGTACTTC.

The chain employs TRBV7-2 and TRBJ1-2; 8 positions match TRBD1. Germline V gives CDR1 SGHTA, CDR2 FQGNSA. The junction had 7 bases not matched to a gene; V was cut back by 5 bases and J by 8 bases. The CDR3 sequence is 13 residues long. The DNA of the CDR3 is TGTGCCAGCAGCCTCGACAGGGGACGCGGCTACACCTTC. Amino acid sequence: CASSLDRGRGYTF.

This sequence joins TRBV2 and TRBJ1-2; no firm D call. Germline V lookup: CDR1 SNHLY, CDR2 FYNNEI. There are 11 residues in the CDR3. V lost 8 bases and J lost 1, with 5 bases in between. The CDR3 reads CASGLNYGYTF. CDR3 nucleotide sequence: TGTGCCAGCGGCCTTAACTATGGCTACACCTTC.

The rearrangement joins TRBV5-1 to TRBJ1-1; D is uncertain. V was clipped by 3 bases and J by 4 bases, with 16 bases between them. In germline, CDR1 is SGHRS, CDR2 YFSETQ. The CDR3 has 15 amino acids. CDR3: CASSSSLGVGTEAFF. CDR3 bases: TGCGCCAGCAGCTCCTCCCTAGGCGTGGGCACTGAAGCTTTCTTT.

V gene TRBV6-6 combines with J gene TRBJ2-3, with 9 bases fitting TRBD1. The CDR3 is 15 amino acids. Germline V CDR1 and CDR2: MNHNY, SVGAGI (reference sequence). V shed 2 bases, J shed 7 bases, and the junction held 7 bases outside the gene matches. CDR3 sequence (DNA): TGTGCCAGCAGTTACAGCGGACAGGGGTTAAATACGCAGTATTTT. Encoded protein: CASSYSGQGLNTQYF.

In this sample, this clone turned up a few times. This rearrangement joins TRBV28 to TRBJ2-4, with no clear D. Trimming shortened V by 7 bases and J by 0 bases, and 13 bases separated the two germline ends. The CDR3 sequence is 15 residues long. In germline, CDR1 is MDHEN, CDR2 SYDVKM. CDR3 residues: CASTGNQLAKNIQYF. The CDR3 DNA reads as TGTGCCAGCACAGGCAATCAACTAGCCAAAAACATTCAGTACTTC. The full variable domain, completed using reference TRBV28 and TRBJ2-4, is DVKVTQSSRYLVKRTGEKVFLECVQDMDHENMFWYRQDPGLGLRLIYFSYDVKMKEKGDIPEGYSVSREKKERFSLILESASTNQTSMYLCASTGNQLAKNIQYFGAGTRLSVL.

The CDR3 loop reads CASSLSLSGGQETQYF. CDR3 DNA: TGTGCCAGCAGCTTATCCCTCAGCGGGGGGCAAGAGACCCAGTACTTC. This rearrangement joins TRBV11-2 to TRBJ2-5; 9 nucleotides align to TRBD2. The CDR3 is 16 amino acids. V was clipped by 2 bases and J by 2 bases; unmatched bases: 6. Per germline, CDR1 SGHAT and CDR2 FQNNGV.

The sample holds a few counts of this clone. This chain joins TRBV4-2 and TRBJ1-3, with 7 nucleotides matching TRBD1. The germline V gene has CDR1 LGHNA and CDR2 YNFKEQ. V lost 4 bases and J lost 4; bases outside the gene matches: 7. This CDR3 has 15 amino acids. The CDR3 region has the DNA TGTGCCAGCAGCCGAAGACAGGGAACCGGAAACACCATATATTTT. Amino acid sequence: CASSRRQGTGNTIYF.

The V gene is TRBV5-6, the J gene TRBJ1-1; 8 bases are shared with TRBD1. After removal of 1 base from V and 0 bases from J, the junction contained 5 bases not matched to a gene. The germline CDR1 and CDR2 sequences are SGHDT and YYEEEE. CDR3 length equals 16 residues. CDR3 nucleotides: TGTGCCAGCAGCTTGTTTGGACAGGGATTGAACACTGAAGCTTTCTTT. Its translation is CASSLFGQGLNTEAFF.